Each of the 12 T cell receptor beta chains below was sequenced from the same sample in a study of cytomegalovirus exposure and HLA in healthy donors. The PCR employed 60 Vbeta primers together with 13 Jbeta primers. The data were produced by immunoSEQ multiplex PCR, yet TCRdb's version contains in-frame clones alone and is incomplete. The sample's table shows under 250,000 clones. The sample was PBMCs. The receptors were sampled from a girl aged 2 to 9 in good health and CMV-seropositive.

This chain connects TRBV6-1 to TRBJ1-4; 7 nucleotides line up with TRBD1. Trimming cost V 3 bases and J 3 bases; bases outside gene matches: 4. The CDR3 sequence is 15 residues long. Germline assignment: CDR1 MNHNS and CDR2 SASEGT. The CDR3 sequence is CASSEGTAPNEKLFF. As DNA, the CDR3 is TGTGCCAGCAGTGAGGGGACAGCTCCTAATGAAAAACTGTTTTTT.

Remarks on this clone: At one end, the junction sequence differs from germline, possibly due to a read error. Other nucleotide sequences from this sample produce the same CDR3. The chain combines TRBV2 with TRBJ2-1, with D possibly being TRBD2 (5 bases). CDR3 length: 13 amino acids. Per the germline V gene, CDR1 is SNHLY and CDR2 is FYNNEI. The CDR3 DNA reads as TGTGCCAGCAGCGAAGGACTTTACAATGAGCAGTTCTTC. Amino acid sequence: CASSEGLYNEQFF.

Concerning this clone: Different DNA sequences within this sample yield the same CDR3. The genes are TRBV2 and TRBJ1-1, with a possible D match to TRBD1 (6 bases). The CDR3 loop spans 11 amino acids. Trimming left V 7 bases short and J 6 bases short, with 9 bases between. The V gene's germline CDR1 is SNHLY and CDR2 FYNNEI. CDR3 bases: TGTGCCAGCAAGGACAGCCCTGAAGCTTTCTTT. This encodes CASKDSPEAFF.

This chain joins TRBV2 and TRBJ2-2; D unresolved. V lost 10 bases, J lost 4 bases, and 19 bases lay in between. The CDR3 covers 15 residues. Germline V gene sequence: CDR1 SNHLY, CDR2 FYNNEI. CDR3 nucleotide sequence: TGTGCCACCGCGCAAACAACAGAGTTCACCGGGGAGCTGTTTTTT. It translates to CATAQTTEFTGELFF.

The CDR3 DNA reads as TGTGCCAGCGGCTTCCGGAGACAGGGTTTCGAGCAGTACTTC. Its protein is CASGFRRQGFEQYF. V gene TRBV6-1 combines with J gene TRBJ2-7, with TRBD1 identical over 7 bases. With V trimmed by 8 bases and J by 6 bases, 13 bases remained unmatched. Germline values: CDR1 MNHNS, CDR2 SASEGT. This CDR3 contains 14 residues.

The chain couples TRBV9 to TRBJ2-3; 10 nucleotides match TRBD1. Germline V gives CDR1 SGDLS, CDR2 YYNGEE. J lost 6 bases, V lost 2 bases, and 6 bases had no gene match. The CDR3 runs to 15 residues. The CDR3: CASSVAGQGRDTQYF. The CDR3 nucleotides read TGTGCCAGCAGCGTGGCGGGACAGGGGCGGGATACGCAGTATTTT.

The chain recombines TRBV5-1 with TRBJ2-7; TRBD2 agrees at 8 bases. Germline V gives CDR1 SGHRS, CDR2 YFSETQ. The J segment lost 8 bases and the V segment lost 0 bases, leaving 13 bases of the junction unmatched. The length of the CDR3 is 16 residues. The CDR3 spells CASSLASERGYTKQYF. DNA for the CDR3: TGCGCCAGCAGCTTGGCCTCCGAGCGGGGGTATACGAAGCAGTACTTC.

As to this clone: One end of the junction fails to match germline, which may point to a read error. The chain joins TRBV7-9 to TRBJ2-7; D is unresolved. Germline lookup yields CDR1 SEHNR and CDR2 FQNEAQ (reference sequence). The CDR3 has 12 residues. This CDR3 is CASSLDSHEQYF. CDR3 DNA sequence: TGTGCCAGCAGCTTAGACTCCCACGAGCAGTACTTC.

The chain employs TRBV2 and TRBJ2-1; D is possibly TRBD1 (5 bases). The V gene lost 6 bases and the J gene lost 6 bases, with 18 bases spanning the gap. CDR1 is SNHLY and CDR2 is FYNNEI in the germline V gene. The length of the CDR3 is 15 residues. CDR3 sequence reads: CASRADTAYINEQFF. The CDR3 coding sequence is TGTGCCAGCAGGGCGGACACCGCGTATATCAATGAGCAGTTCTTC. Based on the CDR3 plus reference TRBV2 and TRBJ2-1, the full variable domain is EPEVTQTPSHQVTQMGQEVILRCVPISNHLYFYWYRQILGQKVEFLVSFYNNEISEKSEIFDDQFSVERPDGSNFTLKIRSTKLEDSAMYFCASRADTAYINEQFFGPGTRLTVL.

This chain uses TRBV6-5 with TRBJ1-3; D is undetermined. The CDR3 is made up of 16 amino acids. The V and J ends lost 0 bases and 0 bases respectively, with 9 bases between them. CDR1 is MNHEY, CDR2 SVGAGI, per germline. The CDR3 sequence is CASSYSEVISGNTIYF. The CDR3 DNA reads TGTGCCAGCAGTTACTCGGAGGTAATCTCTGGAAACACCATATATTTT.

This chain uses TRBV28 with TRBJ2-7; tentative D call: TRBD1 (6 bases). The CDR3 sequence is 14 residues long. Trimming shortened V by 6 bases and J by 3 bases, and 15 bases separated the two germline ends. CDR1 and CDR2 from the germline V gene are MDHEN and SYDVKM. The CDR3 nucleotides are TGTGCCAGCAGCTTTCGACAGGTCCACTACGAGCAGTACTTC. Translated: CASSFRQVHYEQYF.

V gene TRBV1 combines with J gene TRBJ2-7; the table names TRBD2, a call not compared with the DNA. TRBV1 is listed as a pseudogene. CDR3 length: 17 amino acids. As DNA, the CDR3 is TGCACCAGCAGCCAAGGTCCCCTAGCGGGAGTACGCTACGAGCAGTACTTC. Amino acids: CTSSQGPLAGVRYEQYF.